This entry lists 19 T cell receptor beta chains sequenced from one sample in a study of T cells in women clearing cervical HPV infection. The assay was immunoSEQ multiplex PCR, and TCRdb's table has in-frame clones only and misses some. This sample's clone table lists about 29,000 clones. The sample was blood buffy coat. These receptors were obtained from a woman between 18 and 70 years old with a cervical HPV16 infection that either progressed to CIN3+ or cleared (not recorded which).

Notes on this clone: The read gets to within 3 residues of the CDR3 end, and the germline J gene fills in the rest. V usage is TRBV5-5 and J usage is TRBJ1-2; tentative D call: TRBD1 (6 bases). The CDR3 is made up of 14 amino acids. Germline V gives CDR1 SGHKS, CDR2 YYEKEE (reference sequence). Trimming removed 4 bases at V and 4 bases at J, with 14 bases between. The CDR3 DNA, read in part, is TGTGCCAGCAGCCCCGGACAGACCTTCTATGGC. Translation: CASSPGQTFYG. The entire CDR3 protein reads CASSPGQTFYGYTF.

In the case of this clone: The read ends 3 residues early relative to the CDR3; the germline J gene fills the gap. This chain joins TRBV20-1 and TRBJ2-1; D may be TRBD1 (5 bases). V lost 6 bases to trimming and J lost 9 bases, with 12 bases between them. The CDR3 extends over 11 amino acids. The germline V gene encodes CDR1 DFQATT and CDR2 SNEGSKA (reference sequence). CDR3: CSASRGGEQFF. The CDR3 DNA, read in part, is TGCAGTGCCAGTAGGGGTGGTGAG.

As for this clone: The CDR3 end lies 3 residues beyond the end of the read and is filled in from the germline J gene. The sample contains more than one DNA sequence encoding this CDR3. V gene TRBV6-4 combines with J gene TRBJ2-3; 7 bases line up with TRBD2. V shed 3 bases, J shed 2 bases, and the junction held 5 bases outside the gene matches. The CDR3 runs to 15 residues. Germline V lookup: CDR1 MRHNA, CDR2 SNTAGT. The CDR3 is CASSERGGTTDTQYF. The sequenced CDR3 bases are TGTGCCAGCAGTGAACGCGGGGGTACCACAGATACG.

Remarks on this clone: Sequencing ends 3 residues short of the CDR3 end; the germline J gene provides the rest. The chain employs TRBV12-3 or TRBV12-4 and TRBJ2-7, with a tentative D call TRBD2 (6 bases). The CDR3 runs 14 residues. The V end lost 3 bases, the J end lost 0 bases, and 9 bases lay between the germline ends. The CDR3 region is CASSLGLLSYEQYF. The CDR3 bases that were read are TGTGCCAGCAGTTTGGGACTTCTCTCCTACGAG.

CDR3 loop: CASSSGLAGPYEQYF. CDR3 DNA (partial): TGCGCCAGCAGCTCGGGACTAGCGGGCCCATACGAG. The rearrangement links TRBV5-1 to TRBJ2-7; 12 bases are a match to TRBD2. Coverage ceases 3 residues before the CDR3 finishes, and the germline J gene fills in the end. Germline CDR1 is SGHRS and CDR2 is YFSETQ. The CDR3 runs 15 residues. The V and J ends lost 3 bases and 4 bases, in that order; junction bases with no gene match: 5.

About this clone itself: The read is 3 residues too short to cover the CDR3 end, so that end is filled in from the germline J gene. The rearrangement links TRBV19 to TRBJ1-1; D is ambiguous. V was trimmed by 3 bases and J by 3 bases, leaving 8 bases between them. Germline V gene data show CDR1 as LNHDA and CDR2 as SQIVND (reference sequence). The CDR3 sequence is 13 residues long. The sequenced part of the CDR3 DNA is TGTGCCAGTAGTATTTACTTGGACACTGAA. Translation gives CASSIYLDTE. The whole CDR3 region reads CASSIYLDTEAFF.

For this clone: The CDR3 end falls 3 residues outside the read, so it is completed with the germline J gene. This sequence joins TRBV7-2 and TRBJ2-5, with 10 bases matching TRBD2. J gave up 5 bases and V 0 bases, and 9 bases lay outside the gene matches. The CDR3 extends over 17 amino acids. Looked up from germline, CDR1 is SGHTA and CDR2 is FQGNSA. The CDR3 here is CASSLAQAGGPFETQYF. The CDR3 bases that were read are TGTGCCAGCAGCTTAGCGCAAGCGGGGGGGCCGTTTGAGACC.

A remark on this clone: The DNA ends 3 residues before the CDR3 does, and the rest of the CDR3 is filled in from the germline J gene. The chain uses TRBV19 and TRBJ1-6; 8 nucleotides line up with TRBD1. The V gene end was trimmed by 4 bases and the J gene end by 9 bases; junction bases not matched to a gene: 2. The V gene's germline CDR1 is LNHDA and CDR2 SQIVND (reference sequence). This CDR3 is built from 13 residues. The CDR3 loop is CASSTGGFSPLHF. CDR3 DNA (partial): TGTGCCAGTAGTACAGGGGGCTTTTCACCC. Filled out from reference TRBV19 and TRBJ1-6, the complete variable domain reads DGGITQSPKYLFRKEGQNVTLSCEQNLNHDAMYWYRQDPGQGLRLIYYSQIVNDFQKGDIAEGYSVSREKKESFPLTVTSAQKNPTAFYLCASSTGGFSPLHFGNGTRLTVT.

As concerns this clone: The sequenced fragment ends 3 residues before the CDR3 boundary, so the rest is inferred from the germline J gene. The chain employs TRBV5-5 and TRBJ1-5; maybe TRBD1 (6 bases). Germline CDR1 is SGHKS and CDR2 is YYEKEE (reference sequence). V was clipped by 1 base and J by 3 bases, with 8 bases between them. The CDR3 loop spans 14 amino acids. This CDR3 is CASSLTGINQPQHF. Partial CDR3 DNA: TGTGCCAGCAGCTTGACAGGGATCAATCAGCCC.

Worth noting for this clone: Sequencing ends 3 residues short of the CDR3 end; the germline J gene provides the rest. The V call is TRBV20-1, the J call TRBJ2-7; 7 bases are a match to TRBD2. Per the germline V gene, CDR1 is DFQATT and CDR2 is SNEGSKA (reference sequence). With 0 bases clipped from V and 6 bases from J, the junction kept 8 bases outside the gene matches. This CDR3 contains 14 residues. The CDR3 DNA, read in part, is TGCAGTGCTAGAGATAGGAGACTAGCAGCCGAG. Amino acids: CSARDRRLAAE. The complete CDR3 protein is CSARDRRLAAEQYF.

As to this clone: The DNA ends 3 residues before the CDR3 does, and the rest of the CDR3 is filled in from the germline J gene. This chain uses TRBV11-2 with TRBJ1-5; the D gene is possibly TRBD1 (6 bases). In germline, CDR1 is SGHAT, CDR2 FQNNGV. Trimming stripped 5 bases from V and 4 bases from J, with 9 bases between. The CDR3 totals 13 residues. Incomplete CDR3 DNA: TGTGCCAGCAGCACGGACAGAAATCAGCCC. Amino acid sequence: CASSTDRNQP. The whole CDR3 protein is CASSTDRNQPQHF.

Comments on this clone: The read ends 3 residues shy of where the CDR3 ends; the end is completed using the germline J gene. The V call is TRBV5-1, the J call TRBJ2-5, with 11 positions matching TRBD1. Germline CDR1 is SGHRS and CDR2 is YFSETQ. V trimming: 2 bases; J trimming: 2 bases; junction bases outside the gene matches: 5. The CDR3 extends over 16 amino acids. CDR3 bases read: TGCGCCAGCAGCTTTAGGACAGGGGGCGAACAAGAGACC. This translates into CASSFRTGGEQET. In full, the CDR3 reads CASSFRTGGEQETQYF.

With regard to this clone: The CDR3 end lies 3 residues beyond the end of the read and is filled in from the germline J gene. This chain joins TRBV7-9 and TRBJ2-4; 10 bases align to TRBD1. Germline V CDR1 and CDR2: SEHNR, FQNEAQ (reference sequence). The CDR3 totals 15 residues. The DNA read from the CDR3 is TGTGCCAGCAGCCCTAGTGGGACAGGGGCCTATGGT. This gives the protein CASSPSGTGAYG. The CDR3 in its entirety is CASSPSGTGAYGQYF.

In regard to this clone: The missing CDR3 end, 3 residues past where the read stops, is filled in from the germline J gene. The chain is built from TRBV5-1 and TRBJ2-1; TRBD1 is a possible D gene (5 bases). V shed 1 base and J shed 3 bases, with 14 bases lying between them. Germline values: CDR1 SGHRS, CDR2 YFSETQ. The length of the CDR3 is 16 residues. CDR3 bases read: TGCGCCAGCAGCTTGTCTTTGCGACAGCGCTACAATGAG. Translating gives CASSLSLRQRYNE. The entire CDR3 is CASSLSLRQRYNEQFF.

As regards this clone: The read terminates 3 residues ahead of where the CDR3 ends, so the germline J gene completes it. The rearrangement joins TRBV5-8 to TRBJ2-7; TRBD1 aligns across 9 bases. V lost 4 bases and J lost 3; bases outside the gene matches: 5. The CDR3 consists of 14 residues. CDR1 is SGHTS and CDR2 is YDEGEE in the germline V gene. Here the CDR3 reads CASSLGQGLYEQYF. The covered CDR3 bases are TGTGCCAGCAGCCTGGGACAGGGTCTCTACGAG.

The CDR3: CASSNQIDTQYF. The CDR3 bases that were read are TGTGCCAGCAGTAACCAGATCGATACG. The V call is TRBV14, the J call TRBJ2-3; no reliable D call. Sequencing ends 3 residues short of the CDR3 end; the germline J gene provides the rest. The V gene's germline CDR1 is SGHDN and CDR2 FVKESK. CDR3 size: 12 residues. Trimming took off 6 bases at V and 6 bases at J, with 10 bases between the two ends.

Worth noting for this clone: The observed sequence ends 3 residues before the CDR3 terminus, with the missing tail filled in from the germline J gene. The rearrangement links TRBV4-1 to TRBJ1-1; D gene uncertain. The V gene lost 0 bases and the J gene lost 0 bases, with 11 bases spanning the gap. The CDR3 sequence is 16 residues long. The germline V gene encodes CDR1 MGHRA and CDR2 YSYEKL. CDR3 DNA (partial): TGCGCCAGCAGCCAAGATTTCGACAACATGAACACTGAA. Translation: CASSQDFDNMNTE. In full, the CDR3 reads CASSQDFDNMNTEAFF.

Concerning this clone itself: The CDR3 end falls 3 residues outside the read, so it is completed with the germline J gene. The chain joins TRBV5-1 to TRBJ2-3; 11 positions agree with TRBD2. The germline CDR1 and CDR2 sequences are SGHRS and YFSETQ. J was trimmed by 2 bases and V by 3 bases; bases with no gene match: 11. There are 18 residues in the CDR3. The sequenced CDR3 bases are TGCGCCAGCAGCTCACCGGGACTAGCGGAGGATTACACAGATACG. It specifies CASSSPGLAEDYTDT. The CDR3 reads in full as CASSSPGLAEDYTDTQYF.

In regard to this clone: The read terminates 3 residues before the CDR3 end, so the remaining end is supplied by the germline J gene. This sequence joins TRBV20-1 and TRBJ2-7, with TRBD2 matching over 8 bases. CDR1 is DFQATT and CDR2 is SNEGSKA in the germline V gene (reference sequence). Trimming cost V 3 bases and J 4 bases; bases outside gene matches: 8. This CDR3 comprises 14 residues. CDR3 amino acids: CSARGRSGGYEQYF. The part of the CDR3 DNA that was read is TGCAGTGCTAGGGGGAGGAGCGGGGGTTACGAG.